The clone carrying this TCR beta chain is a singleton in its sample. This record belongs to a study of blood T cells in healthy people across ages. Sample-barcoded 5' priming and a J-beta primer mix drove a second PCR of about 7 to 12 cycles. MiXCR, run by TCRdb on the 5' RACE reads, gives a single entry per CDR3 protein. The sample lists about 1 million distinct CDR3 sequences, around 43% occurring once. The TCR comes from a woman in her sixties in good health. Source material: blood.

The CDR3 sequence: CASSAASGSVYEQYF. CDR3 nucleotides: TGCGCCAGCAGCGCCGCTAGCGGGAGTGTGTACGAGCAGTACTTC. The chain links TRBV5-1 to TRBJ2-7; 10 nucleotides match TRBD2. Germline V gives CDR1 SGHRS, CDR2 YFSETQ. Germline trimming cut 4 bases from V and 4 bases from J; bases unmatched to any gene: 8. The CDR3 length is 15 residues.